The 2 T cell receptor beta chains presented below share a single source sample, sequenced in a study of blood T cell repertoires in COVID-19 (dated by TCRdb to 2019 to 2021). Receptor libraries were prepared by the immunoSEQ multiplex PCR assay. Imported from immuneACCESS, the table was reduced by TCRdb to in-frame sequences with V and J called. These copies leave out some clones; in studies compared against another copy, an unresolved V gene accounts for under half, and the cause of the remainder is not known. The sample table holds 90,000 to 100,000 clones, of which 84% were seen once. Less than 2% of the sample is held by the ten biggest clonotypes. Sample: peripheral blood. These receptors all stem from a man aged 70 or older with active or convalescent COVID-19.

This clone was recorded once. This chain uses TRBV5-1 with TRBJ2-5, with 9 nucleotides matching TRBD1. Germline loops: CDR1 SGHRS, CDR2 YFSETQ. This CDR3 has 15 amino acids. Germline trimming cut 4 bases from V and 4 bases from J; bases unmatched to any gene: 8. CDR3 DNA sequence: TGCGCCAGCAGCCAAACGGGACAGGGTGGAGAGACCCAGTACTTC. This codes for CASSQTGQGGETQYF.

The rearrangement uses TRBV7-9 and TRBJ1-2, with 7 bases matching TRBD1. Trimming at V came to 1 base and at J to 6 bases, leaving 8 bases not matched to a gene. The germline V gene has CDR1 SEHNR and CDR2 FQNEAQ (reference sequence). CDR3 length: 15 amino acids. The CDR3 sequence: CASSLDRPGGDGYTF. The CDR3 DNA is TGTGCCAGCAGCTTAGATCGTCCAGGGGGTGATGGCTACACCTTC.